The 5 T cell receptor beta chains below all came from one sample that was sequenced in a study of cytomegalovirus exposure and HLA in healthy donors. Primers: 60 Vbeta forward and 13 Jbeta reverse. Assay used: immunoSEQ multiplex PCR; TCRdb lists only in-frame clones, some missing. The table includes roughly 160,000 clones, 60% to 80% detected once. Source material: PBMCs. Receptor source: a young man in good health and CMV-seropositive.

To note about this clone: The junction differs from germline at one of its ends, possibly a read error. V is TRBV19 and J is TRBJ2-4; D possibly corresponds to TRBD2 (5 bases). This CDR3 comprises 12 residues. Germline CDR1 is LNHDA and CDR2 is SQIVND (reference sequence). In nucleotides, the CDR3 is TGTGCCAGTACGGGGTTTCAAAACAGTCAGTACTTC. Protein: CASTGFQNSQYF.

The chain carries TRBV9 and TRBJ1-6; no clear D gene. The V end lost 4 bases, the J end lost 5 bases, and 13 bases lay between the germline ends. The CDR3 runs 15 residues. Looked up from germline, CDR1 is SGDLS and CDR2 is YYNGEE. The CDR3 is CASSIGQTNNSPLHF. The CDR3 DNA follows: TGTGCCAGCAGCATAGGTCAGACTAATAATTCACCCCTCCACTTT.

The chain is built from TRBV15 and TRBJ2-5, with D possibly matching TRBD1 (6 bases). In germline, CDR1 is LNHNV, CDR2 YYDKDF (reference sequence). Trimming stripped 6 bases from V and 4 bases from J, with 12 bases between. The CDR3 length is 13 residues. Written as DNA, the CDR3 is TGTGCCACCAGACCGACAGGAGGAGAGACCCAGTACTTC. Its translation is CATRPTGGETQYF. Drawing the rest from reference TRBV15 and TRBJ2-5, the complete variable domain is DAMVIQNPRYQVTQFGKPVTLSCSQTLNHNVMYWYQQKSSQAPKLLFHYYDKDFNNEADTPDNFQSRRPNTSFCFLDIRSPGLGDTAMYLCATRPTGGETQYFGPGTRLLVL.

The chain employs TRBV7-8 and TRBJ2-1; 9 bases align to TRBD1. CDR1 is SGHVS and CDR2 is FQNEAQ in the germline V gene. Trimming took 2 bases from V and 7 from J; bases not matched to a gene: 6. The CDR3 is 15 residues long. The CDR3 bases are TGTGCCAGCAGCTTATTGTGGGGACAGGGTAATGAGCAGTTCTTC. Its translation is CASSLLWGQGNEQFF.

The chain recombines TRBV2 with TRBJ2-2; D ambiguous. Trimming took 2 bases from V and 3 from J, leaving 10 bases between them. Germline-derived CDR1 and CDR2 are SNHLY and FYNNEI. The CDR3 contains 15 residues. The chain's CDR3 is CASSESPPDTGELFF. The CDR3 coding sequence is TGTGCCAGCAGTGAAAGTCCGCCAGACACCGGGGAGCTGTTTTTT.